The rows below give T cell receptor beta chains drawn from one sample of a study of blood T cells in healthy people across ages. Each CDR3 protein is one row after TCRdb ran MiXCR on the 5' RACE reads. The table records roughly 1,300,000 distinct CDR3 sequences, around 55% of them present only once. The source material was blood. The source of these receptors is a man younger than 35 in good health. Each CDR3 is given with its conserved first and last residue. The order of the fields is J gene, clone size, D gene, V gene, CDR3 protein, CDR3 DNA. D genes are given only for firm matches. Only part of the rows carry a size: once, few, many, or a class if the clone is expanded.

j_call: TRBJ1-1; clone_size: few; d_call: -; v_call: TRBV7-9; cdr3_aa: CASSFDRAEAFF; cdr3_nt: TGTGCCAGCAGCTTTGACCGGGCAGAAGCTTTCTTT
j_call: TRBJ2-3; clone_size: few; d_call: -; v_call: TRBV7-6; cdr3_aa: CASSLEVEGIDTQYF; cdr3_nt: TGTGCCAGCAGCTTAGAGGTTGAGGGGATAGATACGCAGTATTTT
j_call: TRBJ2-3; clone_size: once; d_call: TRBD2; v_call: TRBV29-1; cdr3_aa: CSVPSGGGTDTQYF; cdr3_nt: TGCAGCGTGCCTAGCGGGGGGGGCACAGATACACAGTATTTT
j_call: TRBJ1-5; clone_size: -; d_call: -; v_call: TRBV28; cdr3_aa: CASSLRSQPQHF; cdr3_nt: TGTGCCAGCAGTTTACGTTCGCAGCCCCAGCATTTT
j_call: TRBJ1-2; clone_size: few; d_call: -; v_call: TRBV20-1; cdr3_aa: CSAGHTRDTSGPRYGYTF; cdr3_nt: TGCAGTGCGGGACACACCCGGGACACATCTGGACCCCGCTATGGCTACACCTTC
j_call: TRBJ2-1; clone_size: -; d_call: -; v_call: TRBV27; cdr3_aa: CASSFGGASYNEQFF; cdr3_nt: TGTGCCAGCAGTTTCGGCGGGGCCTCCTACAATGAGCAGTTCTTC
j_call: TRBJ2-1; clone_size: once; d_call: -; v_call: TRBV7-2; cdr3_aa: CASSLALIGVTYNEQFF; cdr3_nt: TGTGCCAGCAGCTTAGCGCTAATAGGAGTCACCTACAATGAGCAGTTCTTC
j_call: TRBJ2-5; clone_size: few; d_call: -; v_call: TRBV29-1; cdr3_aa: CSVEWGGRTETQYF; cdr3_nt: TGCAGCGTTGAGTGGGGGGGCAGGACAGAGACCCAGTACTTC
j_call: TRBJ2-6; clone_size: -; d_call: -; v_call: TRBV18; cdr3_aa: CASSPAVRSSGANVLTF; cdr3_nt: TGTGCCAGCTCACCCGCTGTGAGGAGCTCTGGGGCCAACGTCCTGACTTTC
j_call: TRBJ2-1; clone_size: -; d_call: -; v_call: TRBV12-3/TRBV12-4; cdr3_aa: CASSLGAGSEAYNEQFF; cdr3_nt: TGTGCCAGCAGTTTAGGCGCCGGCTCCGAGGCTTACAATGAGCAGTTCTTC
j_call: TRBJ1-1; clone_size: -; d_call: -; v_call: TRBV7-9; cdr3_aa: CASSPPGRATNTEAFF; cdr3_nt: TGTGCCAGCAGCCCCCCGGGCAGGGCGACGAACACTGAAGCTTTCTTT
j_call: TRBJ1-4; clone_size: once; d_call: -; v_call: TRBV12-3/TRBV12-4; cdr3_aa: CASTGARNEKLFF; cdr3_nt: TGTGCCAGCACCGGGGCGCGAAATGAAAAACTGTTTTTT
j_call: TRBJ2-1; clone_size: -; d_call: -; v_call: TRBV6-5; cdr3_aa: CANPGAGYNEQFF; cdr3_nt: TGTGCCAACCCCGGAGCGGGCTACAATGAGCAGTTCTTC
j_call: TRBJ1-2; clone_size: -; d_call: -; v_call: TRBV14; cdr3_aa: CASSQVRQPYGYTF; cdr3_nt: TGTGCCAGCAGCCAAGTTCGACAGCCGTATGGCTACACCTTC
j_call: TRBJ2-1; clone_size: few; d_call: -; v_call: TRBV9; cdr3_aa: CASSARLSGRSSYNEQFF; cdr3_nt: TGTGCCAGCAGCGCTAGACTAAGCGGTCGGAGCTCCTACAATGAGCAGTTCTTC
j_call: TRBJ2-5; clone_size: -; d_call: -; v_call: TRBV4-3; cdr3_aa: CASSQTTLGGIETQYF; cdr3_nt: TGCGCCAGCAGCCAAACCACCCTCGGGGGTATCGAGACCCAGTACTTC
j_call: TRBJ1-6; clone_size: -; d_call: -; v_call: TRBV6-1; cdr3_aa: CASSEAPRVHF; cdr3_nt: TGTGCCAGCAGTGAAGCTCCACGTGTCCACTTT